The rows below give T cell receptor beta chains drawn from one sample of a study of T cell changes during pregnancy in multiple sclerosis. The method was immunoSEQ multiplex PCR; TCRdb's version includes in-frame clones alone and lacks a portion of them. The top ten hold around 6.2% of the sample, which has roughly 28,000 clones, 80% to 95% seen once. The source was CD8+ T cells from peripheral blood mononuclear cells, collected before pregnancy. The receptors stem from a female donor with multiple sclerosis, enrolled in a pregnancy study. Each CDR3 is given with its conserved first and last residue. A D gene is named only where the DNA matches it firmly. The size of a clone is reported for some rows only, either as once, few or many, or as a class for expanded clones.

j_gene	v_gene	abundance	d_gene	CDR3nt	CDR3aa
TRBJ2-5	TRBV11-2	.	.	TGTGCCAGCAGCTTAGATTCCGGCGGGACGATGGAGACCCAGTACTTC	CASSLDSGGTMETQYF
TRBJ2-7	TRBV4-1	.	TRBD2	TGCGCCAGCAGCCAAATAGCGGGAGGAAACTACGAGCAGTACTTC	CASSQIAGGNYEQYF
TRBJ2-3	TRBV5-6	once	.	TGTGCCAGCAGCTTGGGTCCCCCCTTCTCAGATACGCAGTATTTT	CASSLGPPFSDTQYF
TRBJ1-1	TRBV7-9	once	.	TGTGCCAGCAGCTTAGGGGCCTTTGAAGCTTTCTTT	CASSLGAFEAFF
TRBJ2-7	TRBV27	.	.	TGTGCCAGCAGTCTCAACAGAATGGGGGCGTCCTACGAGCAGTACTTC	CASSLNRMGASYEQYF
TRBJ2-2	TRBV25-1	.	.	TGTGCCAGCAGGATGGGGGACAAGCACACCGGGGAGCTGTTTTTT	CASRMGDKHTGELFF
TRBJ2-6	TRBV4-3	once	TRBD1	TGCGCCAGCACCTCCGAGACAGGGATGTCTGGGGCCAACGTCCTGACTTTC	CASTSETGMSGANVLTF
TRBJ1-5	TRBV12-2	.	.	TGTGCAAGTCGAGTAGACAGGGGAGAGAATCAGCCCCAGCATTTT	CASRVDRGENQPQHF
TRBJ2-5	TRBV7-9	once	TRBD2	TGTGCCAGCCAGACTCGGCGGGAGGGACAAGAGACCCAGTACTTC	CASQTRREGQETQYF
TRBJ2-2	TRBV28	.	.	TGTGCCAGCACTGACCGAAAGGGAGTCGGGGAGCTGTTTTTT	CASTDRKGVGELFF
TRBJ1-4	TRBV5-6	once	.	TGTGCCAGCAGCTTGGCAGCTATCGCGGCTAATGAAAAACTGTTTTTT	CASSLAAIAANEKLFF
TRBJ2-6	TRBV4-2	.	.	TGTGCCAGCAGCCAAGAGGTGGGACTGGGCGGGGCCAACGTCCTGACTTTC	CASSQEVGLGGANVLTF
TRBJ2-2	TRBV28	.	TRBD1	TGTGCCAGCCGGGACAGGGGTAACACCGGGGAGCTGTTTTTT	CASRDRGNTGELFF
TRBJ2-7	TRBV7-2	.	.	TGTGCCAGCAGCTTTCTAGGTAGCTCCTACGAGCAGTACTTC	CASSFLGSSYEQYF
TRBJ1-1	TRBV28	.	.	TGTGCCAGCAGTTTTACGACTAGAACCATAGAAGCTTTCTTT	CASSFTTRTIEAFF
TRBJ2-2	TRBV6-1	few	TRBD2	TGTGCCAGCAGTGAAGAGGCGGGAGGGCCCGGGGAGCTGTTTTTT	CASSEEAGGPGELFF
TRBJ2-3	TRBV7-9	.	.	TGTGCCAGCAGCTTAATGGCGCGGGACTTGCGAGATACGCAGTATTTT	CASSLMARDLRDTQYF
TRBJ2-7	TRBV9	.	TRBD1	TGTGCCAGCAGCCCCCAGTCTCCTCGACCGGGACAGGGGTCCTACGAGCAGTACTTC	CASSPQSPRPGQGSYEQYF
TRBJ2-5	TRBV10-3	.	.	TGTGCCATCGGCGAAAACGCCGGGGGGACCCAGTACTTC	CAIGENAGGTQYF
TRBJ1-2	TRBV29-1	.	.	TGCAGCGCTGAGGGGGGGGCCTATGGCTACACCTTC	CSAEGGAYGYTF
TRBJ1-5	TRBV19	once	.	TGTGCCAGTAGTATGATCTCTGGGTTCGCGGGGAATCAGCCCCAGCATTTT	CASSMISGFAGNQPQHF
TRBJ2-1	TRBV9	.	.	TGTGCCAGCAGCGTAGCTGCGCTCCCTACTAAGCAGTTCTTC	CASSVAALPTKQFF
TRBJ2-2	TRBV9	.	TRBD1	TGTGCCAGCAGCCCCGGGACAGGGAACACCGGGGAGCTGTTTTTT	CASSPGTGNTGELFF
TRBJ2-1	TRBV7-8	.	TRBD2	TGTGCCAGCAGCCATCGGTTAGCGGGAAGATACAATGAGCAGTTCTTC	CASSHRLAGRYNEQFF
TRBJ2-7	TRBV4-3	.	TRBD2	TGCGCCAGCAGCCTAGAGCGGGAGCCGGACTACGAGCAGTACTTC	CASSLEREPDYEQYF
TRBJ2-7	TRBV27	.	TRBD2	TGTGCCAGCAGTCACGGGACTACCTACGAGCAGTACTTC	CASSHGTTYEQYF
TRBJ1-4	TRBV13	.	.	TGTGCCAGCAGCTTATTCACGGGTGGAACTAATGAAAAACTGTTTTTT	CASSLFTGGTNEKLFF
TRBJ2-1	TRBV4-3	.	TRBD1	TGCGCCAGCAGCCGGGACAGGGAGAACTACAATGAGCAGTTCTTC	CASSRDRENYNEQFF
TRBJ2-1	TRBV7-9	.	.	TGTGCCAGCAGCTCGACGCTCGGGCGAGGGTTTTTCGTGCAGTTCTTC	CASSSTLGRGFFVQFF
TRBJ2-1	TRBV27	.	TRBD2	TGTGCCATTGGGGTAGCGGGGGGCTTTTTCTTC	CAIGVAGGFFF
TRBJ1-2	TRBV15	.	TRBD1	TGTGCCACTAGCGCCGTCCGGGACAGGGGAATCTCTGGCTACACCTTC	CATSAVRDRGISGYTF
TRBJ2-4	TRBV11-3	.	.	TGTGCCAGCAGCTCCCAACTAGTAGCCAAAAACATTCAGTACTTC	CASSSQLVAKNIQYF
TRBJ2-1	TRBV19	.	TRBD2	TGTGCTAGTAGTATAGGGATTTTGCGGGAGAACAATGAGCAGTTCTTC	CASSIGILRENNEQFF
TRBJ1-5	TRBV7-9	.	TRBD1	TGTGCCAGCAGCTCTCGGACAGGGGGCTCTCGGGATCAGCCCCAGCATTTT	CASSSRTGGSRDQPQHF
TRBJ2-7	TRBV28	.	.	TGTGCCAGCAACACCATCAGGGACTACGAGCAGTACTTC	CASNTIRDYEQYF
TRBJ2-5	TRBV7-6	.	.	TGTGCCAGCAGCCGCACAGAGTTCCAAGAGACCCAGTACTTC	CASSRTEFQETQYF
TRBJ2-7	TRBV6-6	.	.	TGTGCCAGCAGTGACAGGAGTCCCTACGAGCAGTACTTC	CASSDRSPYEQYF
TRBJ2-4	TRBV29-1	.	.	TGCAGCGTTGTCTTACTAGAAAACATTCAGTACTTC	CSVVLLENIQYF
TRBJ2-7	TRBV11-2	.	.	TGTGCCAGCAGCCCCGGAGATGGTAGCGTGAACTCCTACGAGCAGTACTTC	CASSPGDGSVNSYEQYF
TRBJ2-7	TRBV11-2	.	TRBD1	TGTGCCAGCAGCGCCTCGGACAGGGTGCCCTTCGAGCAGTACTTC	CASSASDRVPFEQYF
TRBJ1-1	TRBV25-1	.	.	TGTGCCAGCAGTGTGGGGGGGGAGGCTGAAGCTTTCTTT	CASSVGGEAEAFF
TRBJ2-1	TRBV7-8	.	TRBD1	TGTGCCAGCAGCTTTCCCGGGACAGGGAGGAATGAGCAGTTCTTC	CASSFPGTGRNEQFF
TRBJ2-7	TRBV5-1	.	.	TGCGCCAGCAGCCCCCCCTTCTCCTACGAGCAGTACTTC	CASSPPFSYEQYF
TRBJ2-2	TRBV6-1	.	.	TGTGCCAGCACTCTAAGGGAGGTGGGCGCCGGGGAGCTGTTTTTT	CASTLREVGAGELFF
TRBJ2-1	TRBV9	.	TRBD1	TGTGCCAGCAGCGACCGGGACAGGATGGAGACGAAGCAGTTCTTC	CASSDRDRMETKQFF
TRBJ2-2	TRBV11-3	.	TRBD1	TGTGCCAGCAGCTTAGATTTTGGGACAGGGATTACCGGGGAGCTGTTTTTT	CASSLDFGTGITGELFF